This T cell receptor (beta chain) was recovered during a study of cytomegalovirus exposure and HLA in healthy donors. Vbeta (60) and Jbeta (13) primers were used in the PCR. Assay used: immunoSEQ multiplex PCR; TCRdb lists only in-frame clones, some missing. Here the sample spans over 150,000 clones, 65% to 80% being singletons. On this clone: Antigen: not known.

The study, taken as a whole, reports: Several of the most significant clusters appeared linked to common viral pathogens, based on a later analysis. HLA allele associations emerged for some 16,000 TCR beta sequences in a later analysis, at 0.05 false discovery rate.

V was clipped by 0 bases and J by 2 bases; unmatched bases: 0. Per the germline V gene, CDR1 is MRHNA and CDR2 is SNTAGT. The CDR3 is 16 amino acids. The sequence came from a man aged 40-49 years in good health and CMV-seronegative. The sequencing input was PBMCs. The chain carries TRBV6-4 and TRBJ2-6, with TRBD1 identical over 8 bases. CDR3 in DNA: TGTGCCAGCAGTGACTCGACAGGGGCTGGGGCCAACGTCCTGACTTTC. It encodes CASSDSTGAGANVLTF.